A selection of T cell receptor beta chains follows, all from one sample in a study of T cell repertoires in cytomegalovirus infection. TCRdb reprocessed the reads via MiXCR and lists one record per CDR3 protein. There are a few hundred thousand distinct CDR3 sequences in the sample; around 40% occur only once, and around 50% lies in the top ten. No cognate antigen is known for these TCRs. The sample was cultured PBMCs, taken from culture after CMV antigen stimulation. These receptors were obtained from a human donor in good health (CMV status not recorded). Some clones in this sample may be carry-over from other donors' samples. CDR3s include the opening cysteine and the closing phenylalanine or tryptophan. Fields, in order: V gene, J gene, D gene, clone size, CDR3 protein, CDR3 DNA. The D gene is left open where the match is weak. Only part of the rows carry a size: once, few, many, or a class if the clone is expanded.

V gene: TRBV7-8; J gene: TRBJ2-3; D gene: NA; clone size: once; CDR3 protein: CASSSYGRSSTDTQYF; CDR3 DNA: TGTGCCAGCAGCTCGTATGGACGGTCCAGCACAGATACGCAGTATTTT
V gene: TRBV7-9; J gene: TRBJ1-1; D gene: NA; clone size: NA; CDR3 protein: CASSPNLRGGLAFF; CDR3 DNA: TGTGCCAGCAGCCCCAATCTGCGGGGGGGGCTGGCTTTCTTT
V gene: TRBV4-2; J gene: TRBJ1-3; D gene: NA; clone size: many; CDR3 protein: CASSQVIWEVDTIYF; CDR3 DNA: TGTGCCAGCAGCCAAGTAATCTGGGAGGTGGACACCATATATTTT
V gene: TRBV10-2; J gene: TRBJ2-2; D gene: TRBD2; clone size: NA; CDR3 protein: CASSQAALAVTTGELFF; CDR3 DNA: TGCGCCAGCAGTCAGGCGGCACTAGCGGTGACTACCGGGGAGCTGTTTTTT
V gene: TRBV14; J gene: TRBJ1-2; D gene: NA; clone size: NA; CDR3 protein: CASSQGWRQGIYGYTF; CDR3 DNA: TGTGCCAGCAGCCAAGGTTGGCGGCAGGGGATCTATGGCTACACCTTC
V gene: TRBV7-9; J gene: TRBJ1-2; D gene: NA; clone size: NA; CDR3 protein: CASSLDPNGGYTF; CDR3 DNA: TGTGCCAGCAGCTTAGACCCAAATGGCGGCTACACCTTC
V gene: TRBV7-2; J gene: TRBJ2-4; D gene: TRBD1; clone size: NA; CDR3 protein: CASSFRTGLLAKNIQYF; CDR3 DNA: TGTGCCAGCAGTTTCCGGACAGGGCTTCTAGCCAAAAACATTCAGTACTTC
V gene: TRBV19; J gene: TRBJ1-1; D gene: NA; clone size: few; CDR3 protein: CASSSRQGNEAFF; CDR3 DNA: TGTGCCAGTAGCAGTCGGCAGGGAAATGAAGCTTTCTTT
V gene: TRBV7-6; J gene: TRBJ2-1; D gene: TRBD1; clone size: NA; CDR3 protein: CASSSRQGRVGNEQFF; CDR3 DNA: TGTGCCAGCAGCTCCCGACAGGGTAGGGTCGGCAATGAGCAGTTCTTC
V gene: TRBV7-4; J gene: TRBJ2-3; D gene: TRBD1; clone size: NA; CDR3 protein: CASSYGQVPLDTQYF; CDR3 DNA: TGTGCCAGCAGCTACGGACAGGTCCCTTTAGATACGCAGTATTTT
V gene: TRBV6-1; J gene: TRBJ2-1; D gene: TRBD2; clone size: NA; CDR3 protein: CASRAGGGWSYNEQFF; CDR3 DNA: TGTGCCAGCAGAGCGGGAGGGGGTTGGTCCTACAATGAGCAGTTCTTC
V gene: TRBV7-2; J gene: TRBJ2-3; D gene: NA; clone size: NA; CDR3 protein: CASSLETIVADTQYF; CDR3 DNA: TGTGCCAGCAGCTTAGAGACGATTGTCGCAGATACGCAGTATTTT
V gene: TRBV12-3/TRBV12-4; J gene: TRBJ2-7; D gene: TRBD2; clone size: few; CDR3 protein: CASSRSGGDYEQYF; CDR3 DNA: TGTGCCAGCAGTCGTAGCGGGGGGGATTACGAGCAGTACTTC
V gene: TRBV6-2/TRBV6-3; J gene: TRBJ2-4; D gene: TRBD2; clone size: NA; CDR3 protein: CASSHSGRRDIQYF; CDR3 DNA: TGTGCCAGCAGCCATAGCGGGAGGCGGGACATTCAGTACTTC
V gene: TRBV28; J gene: TRBJ2-4; D gene: TRBD1; clone size: NA; CDR3 protein: CASSLPLRGPSDIQYF; CDR3 DNA: TGTGCCAGCAGTTTACCACTCAGGGGGCCCTCTGACATTCAGTACTTC